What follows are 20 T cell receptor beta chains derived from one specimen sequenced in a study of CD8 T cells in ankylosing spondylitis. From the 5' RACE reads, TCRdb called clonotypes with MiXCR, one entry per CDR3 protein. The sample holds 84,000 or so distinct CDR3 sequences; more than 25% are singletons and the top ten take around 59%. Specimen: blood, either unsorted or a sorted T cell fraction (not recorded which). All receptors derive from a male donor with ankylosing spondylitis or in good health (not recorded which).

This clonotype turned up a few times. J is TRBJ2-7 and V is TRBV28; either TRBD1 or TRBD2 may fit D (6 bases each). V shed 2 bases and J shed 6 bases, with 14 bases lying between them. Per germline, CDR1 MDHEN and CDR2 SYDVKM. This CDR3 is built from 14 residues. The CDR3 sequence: CASSLGQKRAEQYV. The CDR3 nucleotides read TGTGCCAGCAGTTTAGGACAGAAGCGGGCCGAGCAGTACGTC.

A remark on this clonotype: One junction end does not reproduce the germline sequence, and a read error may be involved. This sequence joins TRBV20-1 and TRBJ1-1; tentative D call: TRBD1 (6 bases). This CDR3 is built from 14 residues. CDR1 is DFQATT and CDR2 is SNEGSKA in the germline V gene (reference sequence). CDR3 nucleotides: TGCAGTGCTAGAGAGCCAGGGGTGAACACTGAAGCTTTCTTC. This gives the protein CSAREPGVNTEAFF.

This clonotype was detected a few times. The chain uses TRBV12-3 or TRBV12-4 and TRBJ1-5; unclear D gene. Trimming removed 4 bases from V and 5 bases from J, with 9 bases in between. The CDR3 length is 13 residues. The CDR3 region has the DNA TGTGCCAGCAGTTACGCTGCTGATCAGCCCCAGCATTTT. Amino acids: CASSYAADQPQHF.

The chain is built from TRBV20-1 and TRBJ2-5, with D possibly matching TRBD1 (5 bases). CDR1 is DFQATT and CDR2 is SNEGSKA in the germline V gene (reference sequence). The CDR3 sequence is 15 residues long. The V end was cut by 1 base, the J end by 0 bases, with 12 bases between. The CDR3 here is CSARGRTRNQETQYF. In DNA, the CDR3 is TGCAGTGCTAGAGGAAGGACAAGAAACCAAGAGACCCAGTACTTC.

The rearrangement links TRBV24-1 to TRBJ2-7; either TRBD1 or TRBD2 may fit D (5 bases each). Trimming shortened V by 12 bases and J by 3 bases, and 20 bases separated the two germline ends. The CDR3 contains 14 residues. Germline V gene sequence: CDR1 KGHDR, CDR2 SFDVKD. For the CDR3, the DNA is TGTGCCCCCCCCCGGGGCAGGGCTAACTACGAGCAGTACTTC. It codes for CAPPRGRANYEQYF.

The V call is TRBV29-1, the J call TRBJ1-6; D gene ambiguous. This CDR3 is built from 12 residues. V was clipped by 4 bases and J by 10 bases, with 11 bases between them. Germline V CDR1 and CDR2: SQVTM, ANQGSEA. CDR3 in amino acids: CSVADRGSPLHF. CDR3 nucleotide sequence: TGCAGCGTTGCGGACCGGGGATCACCCCTCCACTTT.

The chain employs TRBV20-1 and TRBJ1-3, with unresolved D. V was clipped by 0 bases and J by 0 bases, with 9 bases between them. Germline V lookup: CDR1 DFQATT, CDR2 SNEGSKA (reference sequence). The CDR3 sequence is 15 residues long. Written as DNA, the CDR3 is TGCAGTGCTAGAGATCACGGCAGCTCTGGAAACACCATATATTTT. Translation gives CSARDHGSSGNTIYF.

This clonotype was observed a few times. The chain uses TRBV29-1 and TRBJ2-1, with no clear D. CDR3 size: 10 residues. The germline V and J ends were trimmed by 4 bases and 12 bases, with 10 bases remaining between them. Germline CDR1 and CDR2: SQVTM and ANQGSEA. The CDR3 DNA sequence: TGCAGCGTTGGGGTTGATCCGCAGTTCTTC. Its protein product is CSVGVDPQFF.

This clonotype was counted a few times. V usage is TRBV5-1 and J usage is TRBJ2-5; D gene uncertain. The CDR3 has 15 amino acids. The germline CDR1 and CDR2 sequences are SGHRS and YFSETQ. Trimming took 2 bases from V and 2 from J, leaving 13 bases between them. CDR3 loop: CASSLTAFTQETQYF. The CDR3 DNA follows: TGCGCCAGCAGCTTAACAGCATTTACACAAGAGACCCAGTACTTC. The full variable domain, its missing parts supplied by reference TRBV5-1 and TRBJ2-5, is KAGVTQTPRYLIKTRGQQVTLSCSPISGHRSVSWYQQTPGQGLQFLFEYFSETQRNKGNFPGRFSGRQFSNSRSEMNVSTLELGDSALYLCASSLTAFTQETQYFGPGTRLLVL.

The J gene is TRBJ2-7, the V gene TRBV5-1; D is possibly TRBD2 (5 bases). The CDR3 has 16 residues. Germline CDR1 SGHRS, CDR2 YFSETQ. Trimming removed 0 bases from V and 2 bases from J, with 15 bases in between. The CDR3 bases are TGCGCCAGCAGCTTGGGTTTGCTAGCAGCGACCTACGAGCAGTACTTC. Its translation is CASSLGLLAATYEQYF.

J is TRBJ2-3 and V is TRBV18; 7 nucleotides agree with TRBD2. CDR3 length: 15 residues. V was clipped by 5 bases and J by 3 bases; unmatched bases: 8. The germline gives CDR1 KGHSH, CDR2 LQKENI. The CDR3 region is CASSAAGTTTDTQYF. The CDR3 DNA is TGTGCCAGCTCAGCCGCGGGGACTACAACAGATACGCAGTATTTT.

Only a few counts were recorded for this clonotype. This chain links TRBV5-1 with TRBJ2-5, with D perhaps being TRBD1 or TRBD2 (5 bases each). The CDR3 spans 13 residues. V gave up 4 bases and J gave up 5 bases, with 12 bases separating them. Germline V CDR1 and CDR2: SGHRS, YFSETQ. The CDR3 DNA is TGCGCCAGCAGCGGGGGTCAGTGGGAGACCCAGTACTTC. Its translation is CASSGGQWETQYF.

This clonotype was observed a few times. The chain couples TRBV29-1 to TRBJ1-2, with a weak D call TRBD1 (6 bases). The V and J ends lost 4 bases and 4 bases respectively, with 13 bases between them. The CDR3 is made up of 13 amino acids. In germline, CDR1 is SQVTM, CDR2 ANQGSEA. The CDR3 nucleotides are TGCAGCGTTGGACCACAGGGATCCTATGGCTACACCTTC. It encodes CSVGPQGSYGYTF.

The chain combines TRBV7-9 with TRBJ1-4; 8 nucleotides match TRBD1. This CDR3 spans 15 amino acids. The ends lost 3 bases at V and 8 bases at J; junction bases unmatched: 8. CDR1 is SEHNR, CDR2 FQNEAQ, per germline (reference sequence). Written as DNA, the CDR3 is TGTGCCAGCAGCTTGTCCGGGACAGGCGGGGAAAAACTGTTTTTT. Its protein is CASSLSGTGGEKLFF. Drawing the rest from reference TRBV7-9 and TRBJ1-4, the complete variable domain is DTGVSQNPRHKITKRGQNVTFRCDPISEHNRLYWYRQTLGQGPEFLTYFQNEAQLEKSRLLSDRFSAERPKGSFSTLEIQRTEQGDSAMYLCASSLSGTGGEKLFFGSGTQLSVL.

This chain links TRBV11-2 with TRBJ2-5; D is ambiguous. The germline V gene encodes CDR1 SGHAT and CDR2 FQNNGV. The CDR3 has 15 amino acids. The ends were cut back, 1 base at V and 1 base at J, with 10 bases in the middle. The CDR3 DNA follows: TGTGCCAGCAGCTTAGTCTTGTCAGGCCAAGAGACCCAGTACTTC. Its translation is CASSLVLSGQETQYF.

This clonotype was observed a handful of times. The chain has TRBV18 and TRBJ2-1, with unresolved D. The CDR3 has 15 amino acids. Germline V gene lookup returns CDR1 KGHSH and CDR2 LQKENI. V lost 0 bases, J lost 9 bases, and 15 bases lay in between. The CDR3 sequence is CASSPPTAVVGEQFF. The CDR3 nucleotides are TGTGCCAGCTCACCACCGACGGCGGTTGTGGGTGAGCAGTTCTTC. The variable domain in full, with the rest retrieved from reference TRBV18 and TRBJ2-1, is NAGVMQNPRHLVRRRGQEARLRCSPMKGHSHVYWYRQLPEEGLKFMVYLQKENIIDESGMPKERFSAEFPKEGPSILRIQQVVRGDSAAYFCASSPPTAVVGEQFFGPGTRLTVL.

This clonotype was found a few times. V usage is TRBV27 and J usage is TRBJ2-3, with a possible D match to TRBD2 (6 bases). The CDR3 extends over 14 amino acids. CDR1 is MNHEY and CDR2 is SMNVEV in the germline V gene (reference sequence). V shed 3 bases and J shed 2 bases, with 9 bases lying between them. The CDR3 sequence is CASSFSGVTDTQYF. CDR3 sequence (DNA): TGTGCCAGCAGTTTTAGCGGAGTCACAGATACGCAGTATTTT.

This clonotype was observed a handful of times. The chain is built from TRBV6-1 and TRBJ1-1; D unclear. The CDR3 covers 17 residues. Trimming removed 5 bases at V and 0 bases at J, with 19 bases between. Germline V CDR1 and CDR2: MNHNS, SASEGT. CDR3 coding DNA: TGTGCCAGCAGTCCCCCCCCCAGCTATGGAATGAACACTGAAGCTTTCTTT. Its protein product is CASSPPPSYGMNTEAFF.

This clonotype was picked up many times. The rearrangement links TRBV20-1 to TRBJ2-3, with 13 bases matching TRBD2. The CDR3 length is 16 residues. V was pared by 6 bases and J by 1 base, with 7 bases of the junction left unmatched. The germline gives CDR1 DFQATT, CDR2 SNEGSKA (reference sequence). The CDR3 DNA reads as TGCAGTGCAGTGACTAGCGGGAGGTGGGGCACAGATACGCAGTATTTT. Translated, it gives CSAVTSGRWGTDTQYF.

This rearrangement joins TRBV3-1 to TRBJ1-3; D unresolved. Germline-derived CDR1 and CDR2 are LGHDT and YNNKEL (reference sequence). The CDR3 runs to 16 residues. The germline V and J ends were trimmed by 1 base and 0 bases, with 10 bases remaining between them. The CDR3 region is CASSQARFFSGNTIYF. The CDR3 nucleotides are TGTGCCAGCAGCCAAGCTCGGTTTTTCTCTGGAAACACCATATATTTT.